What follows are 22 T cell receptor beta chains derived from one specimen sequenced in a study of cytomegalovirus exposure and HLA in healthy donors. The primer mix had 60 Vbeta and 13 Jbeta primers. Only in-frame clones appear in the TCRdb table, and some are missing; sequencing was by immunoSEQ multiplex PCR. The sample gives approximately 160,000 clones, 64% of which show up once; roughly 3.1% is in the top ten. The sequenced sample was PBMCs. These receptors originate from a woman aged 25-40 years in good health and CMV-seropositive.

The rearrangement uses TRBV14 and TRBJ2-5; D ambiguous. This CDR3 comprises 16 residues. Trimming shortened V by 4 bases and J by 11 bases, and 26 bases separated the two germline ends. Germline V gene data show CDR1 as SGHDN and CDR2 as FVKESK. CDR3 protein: CASSPPTESPLYKQYF. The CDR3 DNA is TGTGCCAGCAGCCCTCCTACAGAATCCCCACTTTACAAGCAGTACTTC.

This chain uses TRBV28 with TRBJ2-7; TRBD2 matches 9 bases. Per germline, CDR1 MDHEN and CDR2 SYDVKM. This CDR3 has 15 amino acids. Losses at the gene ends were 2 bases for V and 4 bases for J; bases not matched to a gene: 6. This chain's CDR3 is CASSLGPSGAYEQYF. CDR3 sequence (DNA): TGTGCCAGCAGTTTAGGGCCTAGCGGGGCTTACGAGCAGTACTTC.

The CDR3, as DNA: TGTGCCAGTAGTCGGACAGGGGGCATCAGTAGCAATCAGCCCCAGCATTTT. Translation gives CASSRTGGISSNQPQHF. The chain carries TRBV19 and TRBJ1-5, with 11 positions matching TRBD1. V shed 5 bases, J shed 0 bases, and the junction held 6 bases outside the gene matches. The CDR3 totals 17 residues. CDR1 LNHDA and CDR2 SQIVND come from the germline V gene (reference sequence).

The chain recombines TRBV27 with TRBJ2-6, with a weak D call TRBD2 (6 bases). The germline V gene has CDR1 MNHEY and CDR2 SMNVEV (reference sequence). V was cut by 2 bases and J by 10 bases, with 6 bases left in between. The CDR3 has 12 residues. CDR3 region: CASSLRGNVLTF. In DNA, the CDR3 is TGTGCCAGCAGTTTACGGGGGAACGTCCTGACTTTC.

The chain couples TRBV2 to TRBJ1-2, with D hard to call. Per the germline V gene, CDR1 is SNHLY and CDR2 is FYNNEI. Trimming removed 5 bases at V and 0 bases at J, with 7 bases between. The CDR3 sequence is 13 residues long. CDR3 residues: CASSLKTNYGYTF. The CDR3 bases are TGTGCCAGCAGTCTAAAGACTAACTATGGCTACACCTTC.

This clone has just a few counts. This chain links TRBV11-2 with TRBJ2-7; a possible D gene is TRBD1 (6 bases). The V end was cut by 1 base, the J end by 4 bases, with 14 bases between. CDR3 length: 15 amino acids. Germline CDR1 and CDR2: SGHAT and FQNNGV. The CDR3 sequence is CASSLAPGEGYEQYF. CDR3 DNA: TGTGCCAGCAGCTTAGCCCCAGGGGAAGGTTACGAGCAGTACTTC.

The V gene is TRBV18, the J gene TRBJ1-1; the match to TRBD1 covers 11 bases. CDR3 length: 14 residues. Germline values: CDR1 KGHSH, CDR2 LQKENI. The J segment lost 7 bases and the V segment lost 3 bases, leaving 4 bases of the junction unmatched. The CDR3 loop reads CASSPPGTGGEAFF. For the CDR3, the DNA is TGTGCCAGCTCACCCCCCGGGACAGGGGGTGAAGCTTTCTTT. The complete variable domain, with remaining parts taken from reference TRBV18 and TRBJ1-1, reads NAGVMQNPRHLVRRRGQEARLRCSPMKGHSHVYWYRQLPEEGLKFMVYLQKENIIDESGMPKERFSAEFPKEGPSILRIQQVVRGDSAAYFCASSPPGTGGEAFFGQGTRLTVV.

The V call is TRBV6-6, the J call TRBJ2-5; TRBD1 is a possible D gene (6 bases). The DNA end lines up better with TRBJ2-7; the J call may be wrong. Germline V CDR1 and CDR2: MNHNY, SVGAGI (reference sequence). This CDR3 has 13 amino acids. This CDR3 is CASSYDRPGEQYF. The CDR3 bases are TGTGCCAGCAGTTACGACAGGCCAGGCGAGCAGTACTTC.

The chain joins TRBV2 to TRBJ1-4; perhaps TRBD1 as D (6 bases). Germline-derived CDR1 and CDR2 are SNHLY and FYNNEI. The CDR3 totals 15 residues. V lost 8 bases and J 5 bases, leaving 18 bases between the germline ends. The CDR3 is CASLPSGGPNEKLFF. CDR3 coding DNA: TGTGCCAGCCTCCCCTCGGGGGGCCCCAATGAAAAACTGTTTTTT.

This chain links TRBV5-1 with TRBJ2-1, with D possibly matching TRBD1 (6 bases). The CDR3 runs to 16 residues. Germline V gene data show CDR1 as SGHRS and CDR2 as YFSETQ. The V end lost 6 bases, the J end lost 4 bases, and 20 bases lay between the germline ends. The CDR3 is CASTFLQGLGYNEQFF. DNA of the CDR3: TGCGCCAGCACCTTCCTCCAGGGGCTAGGTTACAATGAGCAGTTCTTC.

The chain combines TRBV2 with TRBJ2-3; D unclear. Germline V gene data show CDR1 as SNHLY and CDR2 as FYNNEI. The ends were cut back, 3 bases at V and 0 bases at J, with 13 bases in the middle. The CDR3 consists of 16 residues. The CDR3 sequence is CASSERLASSTDTQYF. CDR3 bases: TGTGCCAGCAGTGAGAGGTTGGCTTCTAGCACAGATACGCAGTATTTT. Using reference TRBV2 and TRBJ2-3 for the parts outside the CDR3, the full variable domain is EPEVTQTPSHQVTQMGQEVILRCVPISNHLYFYWYRQILGQKVEFLVSFYNNEISEKSEIFDDQFSVERPDGSNFTLKIRSTKLEDSAMYFCASSERLASSTDTQYFGPGTRLTVL.

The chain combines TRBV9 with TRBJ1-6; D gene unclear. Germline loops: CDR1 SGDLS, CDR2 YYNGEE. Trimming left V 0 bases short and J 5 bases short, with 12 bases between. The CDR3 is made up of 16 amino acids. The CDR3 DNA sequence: TGTGCCAGCAGCGTAGCTCCAGGCTTCAATAATTCACCCCTCCACTTT. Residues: CASSVAPGFNNSPLHF.

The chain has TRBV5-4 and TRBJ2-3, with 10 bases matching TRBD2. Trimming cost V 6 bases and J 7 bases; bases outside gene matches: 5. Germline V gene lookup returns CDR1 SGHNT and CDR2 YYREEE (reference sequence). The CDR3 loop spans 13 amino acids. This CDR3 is CASKSGGGNTQYF. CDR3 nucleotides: TGTGCCAGCAAAAGCGGGGGGGGTAATACGCAGTATTTT. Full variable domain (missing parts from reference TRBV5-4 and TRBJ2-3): ETGVTQSPTHLIKTRGQQVTLRCSSQSGHNTVSWYQQALGQGPQFIFQYYREEENGRGNFPPRFSGLQFPNYSSELNVNALELDDSALYLCASKSGGGNTQYFGPGTRLTVL.

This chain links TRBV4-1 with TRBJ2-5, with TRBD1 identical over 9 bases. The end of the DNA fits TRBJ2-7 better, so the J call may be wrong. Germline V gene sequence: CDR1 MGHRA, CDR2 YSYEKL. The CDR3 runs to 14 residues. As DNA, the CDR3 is TGCGCCAGCAGCCAGCGGGACAGGGACTACGAGCAGTACTTC. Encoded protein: CASSQRDRDYEQYF.

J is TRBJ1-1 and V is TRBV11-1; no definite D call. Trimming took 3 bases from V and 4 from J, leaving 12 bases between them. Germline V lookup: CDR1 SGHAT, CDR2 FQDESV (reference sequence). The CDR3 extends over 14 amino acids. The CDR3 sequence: CASSFGTAITEAFF. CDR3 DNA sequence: TGTGCCAGCAGCTTTGGTACAGCAATCACTGAAGCTTTCTTT.

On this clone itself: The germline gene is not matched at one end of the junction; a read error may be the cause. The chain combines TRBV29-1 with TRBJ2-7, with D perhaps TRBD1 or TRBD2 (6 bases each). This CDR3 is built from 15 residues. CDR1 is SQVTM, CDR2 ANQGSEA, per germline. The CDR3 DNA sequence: TGCAGCGTCGAAGAGGGGGGATACCGGGGCTACGAGCAGTACTTC. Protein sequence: CSVEEGGYRGYEQYF.

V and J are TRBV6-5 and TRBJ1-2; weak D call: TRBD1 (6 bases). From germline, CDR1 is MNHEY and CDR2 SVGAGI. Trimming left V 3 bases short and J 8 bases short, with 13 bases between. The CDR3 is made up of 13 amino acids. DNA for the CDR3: TGTGCCAGCAGTTATTCCAGGGGCCAAGGCTACACCTTC. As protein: CASSYSRGQGYTF.

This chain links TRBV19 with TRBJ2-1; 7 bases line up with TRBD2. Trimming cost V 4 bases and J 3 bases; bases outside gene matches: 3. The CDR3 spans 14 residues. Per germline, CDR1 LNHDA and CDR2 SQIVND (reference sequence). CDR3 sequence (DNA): TGTGCCAGTAGTAAGGTAGCGGGCTACAATGAGCAGTTCTTC. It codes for CASSKVAGYNEQFF.

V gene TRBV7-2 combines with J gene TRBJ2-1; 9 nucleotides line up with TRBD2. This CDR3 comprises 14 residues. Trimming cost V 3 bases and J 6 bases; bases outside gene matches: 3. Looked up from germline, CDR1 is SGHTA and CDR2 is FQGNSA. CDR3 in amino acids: CASSFSGSSNEQFF. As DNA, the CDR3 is TGTGCCAGCAGCTTTAGCGGGAGCTCCAATGAGCAGTTCTTC.

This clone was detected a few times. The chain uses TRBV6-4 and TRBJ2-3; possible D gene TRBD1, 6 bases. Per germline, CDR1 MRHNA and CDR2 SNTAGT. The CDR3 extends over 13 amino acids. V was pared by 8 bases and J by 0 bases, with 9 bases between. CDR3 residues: CASRDTSTDTQYF. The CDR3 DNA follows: TGTGCCAGCCGGGACACAAGCACAGATACGCAGTATTTT.

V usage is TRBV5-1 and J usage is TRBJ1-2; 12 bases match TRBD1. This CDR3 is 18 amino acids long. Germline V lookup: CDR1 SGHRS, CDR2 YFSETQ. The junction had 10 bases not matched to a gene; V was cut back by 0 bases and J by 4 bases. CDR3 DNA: TGCGCCAGCAGCTTGGCCGGGACAGGGGGCTCTCTGGTCTATGGCTACACCTTC. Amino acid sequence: CASSLAGTGGSLVYGYTF.

The DNA for the CDR3 is TGCAGCGTTGAGACTCTGGAGGACACCATATATTTT. Its protein is CSVETLEDTIYF. The V call is TRBV29-1, the J call TRBJ1-3; no clear D. Trimming stripped 3 bases from V and 8 bases from J, with 11 bases between. The CDR3 is 12 residues long. Germline loops: CDR1 SQVTM, CDR2 ANQGSEA.